What follows describes a single T cell receptor (beta chain). This sample is drawn from a study of shared clonotypes between healthy human individuals. The J segment lost 3 bases and the V segment lost 6 bases, leaving 12 bases of the junction unmatched. This CDR3 region has 16 residues. Germline V lookup: CDR1 MDHEN, CDR2 SYDVKM. The protocol was immunoSEQ multiplex PCR, while the TCRdb copy is restricted to in-frame clones and leaves out a portion. The sample holds approximately 1.4 million clones, 98% seen once. The TCR originated in a man in his thirties or forties in good health. The V gene is TRBV28, the J gene TRBJ2-3; 7 positions agree with TRBD1. Sequencing was done on a sample of naive CD4+ T cells sorted from blood. Subset noted: CD45RA+ positively selected. Here the CDR3 DNA reads TGTGCCAGCAGGCCCATGGACAGGTTGGGGACAGATACGCAGTATTTT. Translation: CASRPMDRLGTDTQYF.